Given below is one TCR beta chain in context. The primer mix had 60 Vbeta and 13 Jbeta primers. Libraries were prepared by immunoSEQ multiplex PCR; TCRdb keeps only in-frame clonotypes and omits some of them. The data contain roughly 58,000 clones, roughly 80% of them seen just once; the ten biggest clones take up 1.5% to 2%. This sample is part of a study of cytomegalovirus exposure and HLA in healthy donors. This receptor was identified in a human donor in good health. The sequenced material came from PBMCs.

The CDR3 DNA reads TGTGCCAGCAGCTTAGGAGGAAATCCCTATGGCTACACCTTC. It codes for CASSLGGNPYGYTF. The chain combines TRBV7-2 with TRBJ1-2; D not certain. Looked up from germline, CDR1 is SGHTA and CDR2 is FQGNSA. The CDR3 covers 14 residues. V lost 1 base and J lost 4, with 10 bases in between.